Given below is one T cell receptor beta chain in context. As yet, its antigen is unknown. Unique molecular identifiers were present in the TCR beta cDNA libraries. MiXCR, applied by TCRdb to the PCR reads, yields one record per CDR3 protein. The data hold more than 450,000 distinct CDR3 sequences, with less than 40% observed a single time. This sample is drawn from a study of post-analysis software for immune sequencing data. Overall study results and limits: A few TRBV segments (TRBV5-6, TRBV5-1 and TRBV20-1 among them) occurred more frequently in patients than in controls. Versus controls, multiple sclerosis patients showed significantly lower diversity (normalized Chao1).

The germline CDR1 and CDR2 sequences are MDHEN and SYDVKM. The CDR3 loop spans 18 amino acids. With V trimmed by 2 bases and J by 0 bases, 9 bases remained unmatched. The chain uses TRBV28 and TRBJ2-3; 9 nucleotides line up with TRBD2. The clonotype originates from a girl aged 2-17 years with multiple sclerosis. Sample: blood. The CDR3 is CASSLNLAGISSTDTQYF. The CDR3 DNA follows: TGTGCCAGCAGTTTAAATCTAGCGGGGATCTCTAGCACAGATACGCAGTATTTT.